The 7 T cell receptor beta chains listed next were all sequenced from one sample in a study of cytomegalovirus exposure and HLA in healthy donors. Sequenced by immunoSEQ multiplex PCR; TCRdb stores in-frame clones only, minus some. The sample holds about 64,000 clones, 75% to 90% seen once. Sequencing input: PBMCs. The receptor set was obtained from a woman between 18 and 29 years old in good health and CMV-seronegative.

V gene TRBV7-3 combines with J gene TRBJ1-1; possibly TRBD1 for D (5 bases). CDR1 SGHTA and CDR2 FQGTGA come from the germline V gene. The CDR3 extends over 16 amino acids. V was cut by 3 bases and J by 4 bases, with 18 bases left in between. CDR3 DNA sequence: TGTGCCAGCAGCTTCCTCCCTGCGGGGGAGGGCACTGAAGCTTTCTTT. Translating it yields CASSFLPAGEGTEAFF. The full variable domain, its missing parts supplied by reference TRBV7-3 and TRBJ1-1, is GAGVSQTPSNKVTEKGKYVELRCDPISGHTALYWYRQSLGQGPEFLIYFQGTGAADDSGLPNDRFFAVRPEGSVSTLKIQRTERGDSAVYLCASSFLPAGEGTEAFFGQGTRLTVV.

This clone was seen more than once but under ten times. The V and J genes are TRBV10-3 and TRBJ2-5, with D tentatively TRBD1 (6 bases). Germline V gene data show CDR1 as ENHRY and CDR2 as SYGVKD. This CDR3 region has 13 residues. V lost 4 bases, J lost 5 bases, and 11 bases lay in between. CDR3 sequence (DNA): TGTGCCATCAGTGGGGGGCAGTCGGAGACCCAGTACTTC. Its translation is CAISGGQSETQYF.

The chain has TRBV9 and TRBJ1-2; the D is unclear. The V gene's germline CDR1 is SGDLS and CDR2 YYNGEE. The CDR3 consists of 13 residues. V shed 0 bases and J shed 2 bases, with 5 bases lying between them. The DNA of the CDR3 is TGTGCCAGCAGCGTAGCAGTGAACTATGGCTACACCTTC. This encodes CASSVAVNYGYTF. Together with reference TRBV9 and TRBJ1-2, the CDR3 gives the full variable domain: DSGVTQTPKHLITATGQRVTLRCSPRSGDLSVYWYQQSLDQGLQFLIQYYNGEERAKGNILERFSAQQFPDLHSELNLSSLELGDSALYFCASSVAVNYGYTFGSGTRLTVV.

This rearrangement joins TRBV19 to TRBJ1-2; 10 nucleotides match TRBD1. Per germline, CDR1 LNHDA and CDR2 SQIVND (reference sequence). Trimming took 1 base from V and 8 from J; bases not matched to a gene: 1. The CDR3 sequence is 13 residues long. CDR3 sequence reads: CASSIGDRGGYTF. Here the CDR3 DNA reads TGTGCCAGTAGTATAGGGGACAGGGGCGGCTACACCTTC.

The chain joins TRBV7-2 to TRBJ2-1, with 7 bases identical to TRBD2. CDR1 is SGHTA and CDR2 is FQGNSA in the germline V gene. There are 13 residues in the CDR3. After removal of 5 bases from V and 6 bases from J, the junction contained 4 bases not matched to a gene. This CDR3 reads CASSAGVSNEQFF. CDR3 bases: TGTGCCAGCAGCGCGGGAGTGAGCAATGAGCAGTTCTTC.

The chain has TRBV7-2 and TRBJ1-2; no clear D gene. Trimming stripped 6 bases from V and 4 bases from J, with 27 bases between. Germline V gene sequence: CDR1 SGHTA, CDR2 FQGNSA. This CDR3 spans 18 amino acids. The CDR3 loop is CASRLREGLPEGGYGYTF. The CDR3 nucleotides read TGTGCCAGCAGACTTAGGGAAGGACTCCCGGAGGGCGGCTATGGCTACACCTTC.

The gene calls are TRBV4-3 and TRBJ1-1, with 8 bases fitting TRBD1. Germline CDR1 is LGHNA and CDR2 is YSLEER. Unmatched junction bases numbered 12, after V lost 1 base and J lost 2 bases. The CDR3 covers 18 residues. CDR3 sequence reads: CASSQGGGGRGLNTEAFF. In DNA form, the CDR3 reads TGCGCCAGCAGCCAAGGGGGCGGGGGCAGGGGGCTTAACACTGAAGCTTTCTTT.